These T cell receptor beta chains were read from a single sample in a study of T-cell reconstitution after alpha-beta-depleted transplantation in children. TCRdb analysed the PCR reads with MiXCR anew, one entry per CDR3 protein. The table records 190,000 or so distinct CDR3 sequences, roughly 6.8% of them present only once. The sequencing here drew on PBMCs from the stem cell graft donor, taken from the stem cell graft. The receptors shown here come from a human donor who donated a stem cell graft to a child with Wiskott-Aldrich syndrome. Each CDR3 is given with its conserved first and last residue. Fields, in order: clone size, D gene, J gene, V gene, CDR3 protein, CDR3 DNA. A D gene is named only where the DNA matches it firmly. Size values are once, few and many counts, or a class for expanded clones, and some rows have none.

abundance: many
d_gene: -
j_gene: TRBJ1-2
v_gene: TRBV28
CDR3aa: CASSWDYGYTF
CDR3nt: TGTGCCAGCAGTTGGGACTATGGCTACACCTTC

abundance: many
d_gene: -
j_gene: TRBJ1-2
v_gene: TRBV20-1
CDR3aa: CSAGMATGPDGYTF
CDR3nt: TGCAGTGCTGGAATGGCTACAGGGCCGGATGGCTACACCTTC

abundance: -
d_gene: TRBD1
j_gene: TRBJ1-2
v_gene: TRBV7-2
CDR3aa: CASSFSADRGFYGYTF
CDR3nt: TGTGCCAGCAGCTTTTCTGCGGACAGGGGTTTCTATGGCTACACCTTC

abundance: many
d_gene: -
j_gene: TRBJ2-4
v_gene: TRBV7-8
CDR3aa: CASSLGPARAKNIQYF
CDR3nt: TGTGCCAGCAGCTTAGGGCCAGCCCGGGCCAAAAACATTCAGTACTTC

abundance: -
d_gene: -
j_gene: TRBJ1-2
v_gene: TRBV5-1
CDR3aa: CASTLQGNYGYTF
CDR3nt: TGCGCCAGCACCCTCCAGGGCAACTATGGCTACACCTTC

abundance: many
d_gene: -
j_gene: TRBJ1-2
v_gene: TRBV5-1
CDR3aa: CASSPPGHGYTF
CDR3nt: TGCGCCAGCAGCCCACCAGGGCATGGCTACACCTTC

abundance: many
d_gene: TRBD1
j_gene: TRBJ1-2
v_gene: TRBV5-1
CDR3aa: CASRPGQSFYGYTF
CDR3nt: TGCGCCAGCAGGCCGGGACAGTCTTTCTATGGCTACACCTTC

abundance: many
d_gene: TRBD2
j_gene: TRBJ2-3
v_gene: TRBV6-5
CDR3aa: CASSFRLAGQDTQYF
CDR3nt: TGTGCCAGCAGTTTCAGACTAGCAGGACAAGATACGCAGTATTTT

abundance: once
d_gene: -
j_gene: TRBJ1-6
v_gene: TRBV10-3
CDR3aa: CAISLDPTGRDPYNSPLHF
CDR3nt: TGTGCCATCAGTCTTGATCCGACGGGGAGGGACCCCTATAATTCACCCCTCCACTTT

abundance: many
d_gene: TRBD1
j_gene: TRBJ2-7
v_gene: TRBV29-1
CDR3aa: CSVDQGAGLNEQYF
CDR3nt: TGCAGCGTTGATCAGGGGGCTGGATTGAACGAGCAGTACTTC

abundance: many
d_gene: -
j_gene: TRBJ2-7
v_gene: TRBV20-1
CDR3aa: CSARDPPHYEQYF
CDR3nt: TGCAGTGCTAGAGATCCCCCGCATTACGAGCAGTACTTC

abundance: many
d_gene: -
j_gene: TRBJ2-7
v_gene: TRBV12-3/TRBV12-4
CDR3aa: CASRWGADEQYF
CDR3nt: TGTGCCAGCAGGTGGGGGGCGGACGAGCAGTACTTC

abundance: few
d_gene: -
j_gene: TRBJ2-5
v_gene: TRBV5-5
CDR3aa: CASSSIFGGETQYF
CDR3nt: TGTGCCAGCAGTAGCATATTTGGGGGAGAGACCCAGTACTTC

abundance: many
d_gene: TRBD2
j_gene: TRBJ2-1
v_gene: TRBV5-6
CDR3aa: CASSSGGTSGYNEQFF
CDR3nt: TGTGCCAGCAGCTCGGGAGGGACTAGCGGATACAATGAGCAGTTCTTC

abundance: -
d_gene: TRBD2
j_gene: TRBJ2-7
v_gene: TRBV6-2/TRBV6-3
CDR3aa: CASSYKTSGRTYEQYF
CDR3nt: TGTGCCAGCAGTTACAAGACTAGCGGGAGAACATACGAGCAGTACTTC

abundance: many
d_gene: -
j_gene: TRBJ2-1
v_gene: TRBV12-3/TRBV12-4
CDR3aa: CASSLSALASAAYNEQFF
CDR3nt: TGTGCCAGCAGTTTAAGTGCCCTGGCTAGCGCTGCCTACAATGAGCAGTTCTTC

abundance: -
d_gene: TRBD2
j_gene: TRBJ2-1
v_gene: TRBV6-1
CDR3aa: CASRKRRGGYNEQFF
CDR3nt: TGTGCCAGCAGGAAGCGGCGGGGGGGATACAATGAGCAGTTCTTC

abundance: few
d_gene: TRBD2
j_gene: TRBJ2-7
v_gene: TRBV5-1
CDR3aa: CASSTGSGGNYEQYF
CDR3nt: TGCGCCAGCAGCACGGGTAGCGGGGGTAACTACGAGCAGTACTTC

abundance: many
d_gene: TRBD2
j_gene: TRBJ2-7
v_gene: TRBV20-1
CDR3aa: CSAILAGEWPPYEQYF
CDR3nt: TGCAGTGCGATACTAGCGGGAGAATGGCCTCCCTACGAGCAGTACTTC

abundance: many
d_gene: TRBD1
j_gene: TRBJ2-3
v_gene: TRBV24-1
CDR3aa: CATQGQFTDTQYF
CDR3nt: TGTGCCACCCAGGGACAGTTCACAGATACGCAGTATTTT

abundance: many
d_gene: TRBD1
j_gene: TRBJ2-3
v_gene: TRBV6-5
CDR3aa: CASSYKDRGVDTQYF
CDR3nt: TGTGCCAGCAGTTACAAGGACAGGGGAGTCGATACGCAGTATTTT

abundance: many
d_gene: -
j_gene: TRBJ1-5
v_gene: TRBV4-3
CDR3aa: CASSQEVNQGIAQHF
CDR3nt: TGCGCCAGCAGCCAAGAGGTGAACCAGGGAATAGCCCAGCATTTT

abundance: many
d_gene: -
j_gene: TRBJ1-1
v_gene: TRBV28
CDR3aa: CASTRDLVSEAFF
CDR3nt: TGTGCCAGCACTAGGGACCTAGTTAGCGAAGCTTTCTTT

abundance: many
d_gene: -
j_gene: TRBJ2-5
v_gene: TRBV20-1
CDR3aa: CSAQDPQETQYF
CDR3nt: TGCAGTGCTCAGGACCCGCAAGAGACCCAGTACTTC

abundance: many
d_gene: -
j_gene: TRBJ2-2
v_gene: TRBV7-9
CDR3aa: CASSRFRTAQNTGELFF
CDR3nt: TGTGCCAGCAGCCGGTTCCGGACAGCTCAGAACACCGGGGAGCTGTTTTTT

abundance: many
d_gene: TRBD1
j_gene: TRBJ1-2
v_gene: TRBV20-1
CDR3aa: CSAREDRQKNGYTF
CDR3nt: TGCAGTGCTAGAGAGGACAGGCAAAAGAATGGCTACACCTTC

abundance: many
d_gene: -
j_gene: TRBJ2-5
v_gene: TRBV20-1
CDR3aa: CSASKDTALETQYF
CDR3nt: TGCAGTGCTAGCAAGGACACCGCTCTGGAGACCCAGTACTTC

abundance: many
d_gene: -
j_gene: TRBJ1-1
v_gene: TRBV7-9
CDR3aa: CASSPLGQKNTEAFF
CDR3nt: TGTGCCAGCAGCCCCCTCGGACAGAAGAACACTGAAGCTTTCTTT

abundance: many
d_gene: -
j_gene: TRBJ2-7
v_gene: TRBV12-3/TRBV12-4
CDR3aa: CASSLGGRGHEQYF
CDR3nt: TGTGCCAGCAGTTTAGGGGGCAGGGGACACGAGCAGTACTTC

abundance: many
d_gene: TRBD2
j_gene: TRBJ2-1
v_gene: TRBV7-2
CDR3aa: CASSPSGPSYNEQFF
CDR3nt: TGTGCCAGCAGCCCTAGCGGCCCTTCCTACAATGAGCAGTTCTTC

abundance: many
d_gene: -
j_gene: TRBJ2-1
v_gene: TRBV12-3/TRBV12-4
CDR3aa: CASSPLAGRVGEQFF
CDR3nt: TGTGCCAGCAGTCCCCTGGCGGGAAGGGTTGGTGAGCAGTTCTTC

abundance: many
d_gene: TRBD1
j_gene: TRBJ2-7
v_gene: TRBV7-2
CDR3aa: CASSSHRGSYEQYF
CDR3nt: TGTGCCAGCAGCTCCCACAGGGGTTCCTACGAGCAGTACTTC

abundance: many
d_gene: -
j_gene: TRBJ2-4
v_gene: TRBV20-1
CDR3aa: CSARDASTNPEGGNIQYF
CDR3nt: TGCAGTGCTAGAGATGCCAGCACCAACCCCGAAGGAGGAAACATTCAGTACTTC

abundance: few
d_gene: -
j_gene: TRBJ2-6
v_gene: TRBV15
CDR3aa: CATSTAGSGANVLTF
CDR3nt: TGTGCCACCAGCACAGCAGGGTCTGGGGCCAACGTCCTGACTTTC

abundance: -
d_gene: TRBD1
j_gene: TRBJ2-5
v_gene: TRBV14
CDR3aa: CASSQESGGWILGETQYF
CDR3nt: TGTGCCAGCAGCCAGGAATCAGGGGGCTGGATTTTGGGAGAGACCCAGTACTTC

abundance: many
d_gene: -
j_gene: TRBJ1-1
v_gene: TRBV5-1
CDR3aa: CASSLQGEAFF
CDR3nt: TGCGCCAGCAGCTTGCAGGGAGAAGCTTTCTTT

abundance: few
d_gene: TRBD1
j_gene: TRBJ1-1
v_gene: TRBV20-1
CDR3aa: CSAPRTGADTEAFF
CDR3nt: TGCAGTGCTCCCCGGACAGGGGCTGACACTGAAGCTTTCTTT

abundance: many
d_gene: -
j_gene: TRBJ2-2
v_gene: TRBV5-1
CDR3aa: CASSLDVGGNTGELFF
CDR3nt: TGCGCCAGCAGCTTGGATGTCGGGGGGAACACCGGGGAGCTGTTTTTT

abundance: many
d_gene: TRBD2
j_gene: TRBJ2-6
v_gene: TRBV7-9
CDR3aa: CASSQPGGGGANVLTF
CDR3nt: TGTGCCAGCAGCCAACCGGGAGGTGGTGGGGCCAACGTCCTGACTTTC

abundance: -
d_gene: -
j_gene: TRBJ1-1
v_gene: TRBV30
CDR3aa: CAWSVISNTEAFF
CDR3nt: TGTGCCTGGAGTGTGATCTCGAACACTGAAGCTTTCTTT

abundance: -
d_gene: -
j_gene: TRBJ2-5
v_gene: TRBV5-1
CDR3aa: CASSLGWLETQYF
CDR3nt: TGCGCCAGCAGCCTCGGATGGTTGGAGACCCAGTACTTC

abundance: few
d_gene: -
j_gene: TRBJ2-5
v_gene: TRBV5-1
CDR3aa: CASSLATGPPTQYF
CDR3nt: TGCGCCAGCAGCTTGGCAACAGGGCCGCCGACCCAGTACTTC

abundance: many
d_gene: -
j_gene: TRBJ2-3
v_gene: TRBV7-2
CDR3aa: CASSTGIADTQYF
CDR3nt: TGTGCCAGCAGCACAGGGATCGCAGATACGCAGTATTTT

abundance: many
d_gene: TRBD2
j_gene: TRBJ2-7
v_gene: TRBV7-2
CDR3aa: CASSSRDYQYF
CDR3nt: TGTGCCAGCAGCTCAAGGGACTACCAGTACTTC

abundance: many
d_gene: TRBD2
j_gene: TRBJ2-5
v_gene: TRBV3-1
CDR3aa: CASSQASGGRQETQYF
CDR3nt: TGTGCCAGCAGCCAAGCAAGCGGGGGAAGACAAGAGACCCAGTACTTC